This T cell receptor beta chain was retrieved from a study of cytomegalovirus exposure and HLA in healthy donors. The study ran its PCR with 60 Vbeta and 13 Jbeta primers. TCRdb's table, derived via immunoSEQ multiplex PCR, lists solely in-frame clones and lacks some. This sample carries roughly 100,000 clones, 15% of them seen once, and the ten largest clones take more than 0.65%. This clone was picked up a small number of times. The CDR3 covers 15 residues. The junction had 5 bases not matched to a gene; V was cut back by 6 bases and J by 0 bases. CDR1 and CDR2 (germline): ENHRY, SYGVKD. The chain joins TRBV10-3 to TRBJ2-1, with TRBD2 matching 7 bases. The specimen was PBMCs. This receptor was obtained from a female donor in good health and CMV-seronegative. The CDR3 region has the DNA TGTGCCATCAGCGAGGCTAGCGGCTCCTACAATGAGCAGTTCTTC. It encodes CAISEASGSYNEQFF.